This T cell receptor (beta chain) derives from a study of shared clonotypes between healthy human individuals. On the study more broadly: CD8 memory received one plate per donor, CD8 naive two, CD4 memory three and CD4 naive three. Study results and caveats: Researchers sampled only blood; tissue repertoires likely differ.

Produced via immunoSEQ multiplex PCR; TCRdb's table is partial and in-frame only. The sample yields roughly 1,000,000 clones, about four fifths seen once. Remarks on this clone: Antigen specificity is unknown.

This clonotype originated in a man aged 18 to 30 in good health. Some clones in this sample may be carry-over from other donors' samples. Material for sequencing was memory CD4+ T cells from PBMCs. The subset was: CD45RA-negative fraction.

CDR3 sequence (DNA): TGCGCCAGCAGCCACCAGGGACAGGGGGTTGCGAATGAGCAGTTCTTC. Translating it yields CASSHQGQGVANEQFF. The J gene is TRBJ2-1, the V gene TRBV4-1, with 11 bases that match TRBD1. The length of the CDR3 is 16 residues. The germline gives CDR1 MGHRA, CDR2 YSYEKL. Losses at the gene ends were 3 bases for V and 7 bases for J; bases not matched to a gene: 8.